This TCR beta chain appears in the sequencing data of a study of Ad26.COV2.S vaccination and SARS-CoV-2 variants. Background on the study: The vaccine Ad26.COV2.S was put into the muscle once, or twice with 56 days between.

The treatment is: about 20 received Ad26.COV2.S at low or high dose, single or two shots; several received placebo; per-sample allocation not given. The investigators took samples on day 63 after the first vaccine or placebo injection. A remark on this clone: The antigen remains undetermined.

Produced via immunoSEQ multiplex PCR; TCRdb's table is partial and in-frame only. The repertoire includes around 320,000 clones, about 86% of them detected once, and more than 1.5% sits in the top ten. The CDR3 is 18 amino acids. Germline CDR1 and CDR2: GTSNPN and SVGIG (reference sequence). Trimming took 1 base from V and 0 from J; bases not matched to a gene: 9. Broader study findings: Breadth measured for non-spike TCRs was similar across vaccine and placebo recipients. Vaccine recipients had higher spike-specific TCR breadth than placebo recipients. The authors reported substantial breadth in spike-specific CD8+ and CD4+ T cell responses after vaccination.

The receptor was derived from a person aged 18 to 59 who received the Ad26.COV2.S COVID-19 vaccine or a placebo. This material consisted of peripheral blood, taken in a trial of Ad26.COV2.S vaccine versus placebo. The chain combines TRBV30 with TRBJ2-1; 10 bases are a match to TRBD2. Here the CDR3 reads CAWSGIAGGPSSYNEQFF. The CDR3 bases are TGTGCCTGGAGTGGAATAGCGGGGGGCCCAAGCTCCTACAATGAGCAGTTCTTC. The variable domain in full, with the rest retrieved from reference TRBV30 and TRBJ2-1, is SQTIHQWPATLVQPVGSPLSLECTVEGTSNPNLYWYRQAAGRGLQLLFYSVGIGQISSEVPQNLSASRPQDRQFILSSKKLLLSDSGFYLCAWSGIAGGPSSYNEQFFGPGTRLTVL.